This T cell receptor beta chain was found in a study of T cell changes during pregnancy in multiple sclerosis. Germline loops: CDR1 SGDLS, CDR2 YYNGEE. With 4 bases removed from V and 7 bases from J, the gap between germline ends came to 14 bases. This CDR3 region has 14 residues. Clones were read by immunoSEQ multiplex PCR, and TCRdb kept only the in-frame ones, dropping some. The sample has 50,000 to 65,000 clones, 70% to 90% seen once. This chain connects TRBV9 to TRBJ1-4, with a possible D match to TRBD1 (5 bases). The specimen was peripheral blood, collected after pregnancy. The sequence was obtained from a female donor with multiple sclerosis, enrolled in a pregnancy study. The CDR3 sequence is CASSHKGLAEKLFF. CDR3 sequence (DNA): TGTGCCAGCAGCCACAAGGGACTCGCTGAAAAACTGTTTTTT.